Presented here are 32 T cell receptor beta chains from one specimen sequenced in a study of spatial heterogeneity in lung cancer. Regarding time point: blood at routine non-recurrence follow-up after resection. TCRdb re-derived calls from the 5' RACE reads in MiXCR, one entry per CDR3 protein. Of 110,000 or so distinct CDR3 sequences in the sample, 10% to 14% were seen once. Sequenced material: PBMCs, taken at follow-up. The receptors were sampled from a female donor with early-stage non-small cell lung cancer.

The V and J genes are TRBV10-3 and TRBJ2-3; D is unresolved. The germline CDR1 and CDR2 sequences are ENHRY and SYGVKD. The CDR3 is made up of 15 amino acids. Trimming took 6 bases from V and 2 from J, leaving 15 bases between them. The CDR3: CAIRQTIIFTDTQYF. CDR3 coding DNA: TGTGCCATCAGGCAGACGATAATTTTCACAGATACGCAGTATTTT.

This clonotype turned up a few times. The chain has TRBV20-1 and TRBJ1-1; D might be TRBD1 (5 bases). Deletions cut 1 base from V and 5 bases from J, with 8 bases between. CDR3 length: 12 residues. Germline-derived CDR1 and CDR2 are DFQATT and SNEGSKA (reference sequence). CDR3 sequence reads: CSARGGATEAFF. DNA of the CDR3: TGCAGTGCTAGAGGAGGGGCGACTGAAGCTTTCTTT.

This clonotype was seen a handful of times. The gene calls are TRBV18 and TRBJ1-1, with 7 positions matching TRBD1. Trimming took 5 bases from V and 2 from J; bases not matched to a gene: 2. The V gene's germline CDR1 is KGHSH and CDR2 LQKENI. CDR3 length equals 13 residues. The CDR3 protein is CASSDRVNTEAFF. The CDR3, as DNA: TGTGCCAGCTCAGACAGGGTAAACACTGAAGCTTTCTTT.

The V gene is TRBV15, the J gene TRBJ1-6, with TRBD1 identical over 9 bases. Trimming removed 6 bases from V and 6 bases from J; junction bases left unmatched: 6. CDR3 size: 15 residues. Germline V gene data show CDR1 as LNHNV and CDR2 as YYDKDF (reference sequence). CDR3 DNA sequence: TGTGCCACCAGTATCGGACAGGGGTTTAATTCACCCCTCCACTTT. Translated: CATSIGQGFNSPLHF. The full variable domain, its missing parts supplied by reference TRBV15 and TRBJ1-6, is DAMVIQNPRYQVTQFGKPVTLSCSQTLNHNVMYWYQQKSSQAPKLLFHYYDKDFNNEADTPDNFQSRRPNTSFCFLDIRSPGLGDTAMYLCATSIGQGFNSPLHFGNGTRLTVT.

This clonotype was recorded many times. The chain uses TRBV7-2 and TRBJ1-5, with no clear D. CDR1 is SGHTA, CDR2 FQGNSA, per germline. This CDR3 has 15 amino acids. The ends were cut back, 1 base at V and 4 bases at J, with 11 bases in the middle. The CDR3 is CASSLVSSQNQPQHF. In DNA, the CDR3 is TGTGCCAGCAGCTTAGTAAGTAGCCAGAATCAGCCCCAGCATTTT.

Only a few counts were recorded for this clonotype. The V call is TRBV11-2, the J call TRBJ2-7; possible D gene TRBD1, 5 bases. The V gene lost 1 base and the J gene lost 4 bases, with 14 bases spanning the gap. This CDR3 has 15 amino acids. Germline assignment: CDR1 SGHAT and CDR2 FQNNGV. CDR3 protein: CASSLGLVRGYEQYF. The CDR3 DNA follows: TGTGCCAGCAGCTTAGGGCTAGTAAGGGGTTACGAGCAGTACTTC.

V is TRBV20-1 and J is TRBJ1-5, with unresolved D. Trimming stripped 0 bases from V and 6 bases from J, with 15 bases between. There are 15 residues in the CDR3. Per the germline V gene, CDR1 is DFQATT and CDR2 is SNEGSKA (reference sequence). DNA of the CDR3: TGCAGTGCTAGAGAAAATAGTCCCAATCCTCAGCCCCAGCATTTT. Its protein is CSARENSPNPQPQHF.

The rearrangement links TRBV18 to TRBJ1-3; D possibly corresponds to TRBD1 (5 bases). Germline V gene data show CDR1 as KGHSH and CDR2 as LQKENI. The CDR3 consists of 15 residues. Trimming removed 3 bases at V and 2 bases at J, with 11 bases between. The CDR3 protein is CASSPPGQAGNTIYF. CDR3 coding DNA: TGTGCCAGCTCACCTCCGGGGCAGGCTGGAAACACCATATATTTT. The entire variable domain, with the rest obtained from reference TRBV18 and TRBJ1-3, is as follows: NAGVMQNPRHLVRRRGQEARLRCSPMKGHSHVYWYRQLPEEGLKFMVYLQKENIIDESGMPKERFSAEFPKEGPSILRIQQVVRGDSAAYFCASSPPGQAGNTIYFGEGSWLTVV.

This clonotype was recorded a few times. The chain recombines TRBV24-1 with TRBJ2-1; 9 bases match TRBD2. This CDR3 contains 15 residues. After removal of 2 bases from V and 5 bases from J, the junction contained 3 bases not matched to a gene. CDR1 and CDR2 (germline): KGHDR, SFDVKD. CDR3: CATSDWASGNNEQFF. DNA of the CDR3: TGTGCCACCAGTGATTGGGCTAGCGGGAACAATGAGCAGTTCTTC.

The J gene is TRBJ2-1, the V gene TRBV5-6; tentatively, D is TRBD1 (7 bases). CDR1 and CDR2 (germline): SGHDT, YYEEEE. Deletions cut 3 bases from V and 4 bases from J, with 14 bases between. The CDR3 runs to 15 residues. The CDR3 DNA sequence: TGTGCCAGCAGCTGGGGGGACAGACCATACAATGAGCAGTTCTTC. It specifies CASSWGDRPYNEQFF.

This clonotype was seen repeatedly, ten times or more. The rearrangement joins TRBV28 to TRBJ2-1; tentative D call: TRBD1 (6 bases). Germline values: CDR1 MDHEN, CDR2 SYDVKM. V lost 5 bases, J lost 5 bases, and 16 bases lay in between. This CDR3 has 15 amino acids. The CDR3 nucleotides are TGTGCCAGCAGTCCCCCGGGACAAGGGAACAATGAGCAGTTCTTC. This translates into CASSPPGQGNNEQFF.

This clonotype was detected a few times. The chain recombines TRBV15 with TRBJ2-7; TRBD1 or TRBD2 may be the D gene (5 bases each). Germline CDR1 and CDR2: LNHNV and YYDKDF (reference sequence). The CDR3 extends over 17 amino acids. Trimming took 3 bases from V and 2 from J, leaving 20 bases between them. The CDR3 DNA reads as TGTGCCACCAGCAGGGGACCGACGGGGACCATTACCTACGAGCAGTACTTC. This translates into CATSRGPTGTITYEQYF.

V gene TRBV20-1 combines with J gene TRBJ1-5, with D perhaps matching TRBD1 (6 bases). This CDR3 region has 13 residues. Germline V gene lookup returns CDR1 DFQATT and CDR2 SNEGSKA (reference sequence). V lost 1 base, J lost 9 bases, and 13 bases lay in between. The CDR3 DNA sequence: TGCAGTGCTAGAGTATCAGGGGAAGGGCCCCAGCATTTT. Residues: CSARVSGEGPQHF.

This clonotype was seen a few times. This chain connects TRBV24-1 to TRBJ2-1; a possible D gene is TRBD2 (5 bases). The CDR3 runs 15 residues. CDR1 is KGHDR and CDR2 is SFDVKD in the germline V gene. V shed 3 bases and J shed 2 bases, with 10 bases lying between them. The CDR3 here is CATSDPGTPYNEQFF. The CDR3 bases are TGTGCCACCAGTGATCCGGGAACCCCCTACAATGAGCAGTTCTTC.

The rearrangement uses TRBV29-1 and TRBJ2-5; 7 bases are shared with TRBD1. The V gene's germline CDR1 is SQVTM and CDR2 ANQGSEA. The trim removed 4 bases at V and 8 bases at J, leaving 4 bases unmatched. The CDR3 totals 11 residues. The CDR3 nucleotides are TGCAGCGTTGGTGACAGGGAAACCCAGTACTTC. Its translation is CSVGDRETQYF.

This clonotype was picked up a small number of times. V is TRBV19 and J is TRBJ2-4, with 10 bases fitting TRBD2. The ends lost 7 bases at V and 0 bases at J; junction bases unmatched: 3. The CDR3 length is 15 residues. Germline V gives CDR1 LNHDA, CDR2 SQIVND (reference sequence). CDR3 in DNA: TGTGCCAGTACGAGGACTAGCGGAGCCAAAAACATTCAGTACTTC. It codes for CASTRTSGAKNIQYF. The full variable domain, rest sourced from reference TRBV19 and TRBJ2-4, is DGGITQSPKYLFRKEGQNVTLSCEQNLNHDAMYWYRQDPGQGLRLIYYSQIVNDFQKGDIAEGYSVSREKKESFPLTVTSAQKNPTAFYLCASTRTSGAKNIQYFGAGTRLSVL.

CDR3 amino acids: CSVDATGRLYGYTF. The CDR3 nucleotides are TGCAGCGTTGACGCGACAGGGCGGTTATATGGCTACACCTTC. V gene TRBV29-1 combines with J gene TRBJ1-2, with 7 bases aligning to TRBD1. Germline-derived CDR1 and CDR2 are SQVTM and ANQGSEA. V was clipped by 3 bases and J by 5 bases; unmatched bases: 9. This CDR3 spans 14 amino acids.

This clonotype was seen repeatedly, ten times or more. The V gene is TRBV29-1, the J gene TRBJ1-4; D might be TRBD1 (5 bases). V lost 3 bases to trimming and J lost 7 bases, with 9 bases between them. The CDR3 runs 12 residues. Germline loops: CDR1 SQVTM, CDR2 ANQGSEA. CDR3 sequence: CSVDGGGEKLFF. In DNA, the CDR3 is TGCAGCGTTGACGGGGGTGGTGAAAAACTGTTTTTT.

This clonotype has ten or more counts. The chain carries TRBV7-8 and TRBJ2-1; D remains unclear. V dropped 5 bases and J dropped 8 bases, with 19 bases sitting between them. Per germline, CDR1 SGHVS and CDR2 FQNEAQ. The CDR3 runs to 15 residues. This CDR3 is CASSPAPRHVHEQFF. CDR3 bases: TGTGCCAGCAGCCCTGCTCCCCGACACGTCCATGAGCAGTTCTTC.

This clonotype occurred many times. The chain combines TRBV28 with TRBJ2-3; D is unresolved. The ends were cut back, 1 base at V and 6 bases at J, with 2 bases in the middle. The germline gives CDR1 MDHEN, CDR2 SYDVKM. The CDR3 is 11 residues long. The CDR3 sequence: CASSLSDTQYF. The CDR3 bases are TGTGCCAGCAGTTTATCCGATACGCAGTATTTT.

This chain uses TRBV2 with TRBJ2-5; D not certain. CDR1 SNHLY and CDR2 FYNNEI come from the germline V gene. The germline V and J ends were trimmed by 2 bases and 5 bases, with 15 bases remaining between them. CDR3 length equals 15 residues. The CDR3 spells CASSESIGYGETQYF. The CDR3 DNA follows: TGTGCCAGCAGTGAATCGATAGGGTACGGCGAGACCCAGTACTTC.

The chain employs TRBV11-2 and TRBJ2-2; maybe TRBD2 (6 bases). CDR1 and CDR2 (germline): SGHAT, FQNNGV. The CDR3 contains 15 residues. Between the trimmed V and J ends, which lost 3 bases and 5 bases, there was a span of 13 bases. This CDR3 is CASSFTRLGTGELFF. The DNA for the CDR3 is TGTGCCAGCAGCTTTACCAGACTAGGTACCGGGGAGCTGTTTTTT.

The chain recombines TRBV29-1 with TRBJ2-5; D might be TRBD2 (6 bases). Germline values: CDR1 SQVTM, CDR2 ANQGSEA. CDR3 length equals 14 residues. V lost 1 base and J lost 5, with 14 bases in between. CDR3 region: CSVEAGVMVETQYF. The CDR3 region has the DNA TGCAGCGTTGAAGCGGGAGTTATGGTGGAGACCCAGTACTTC.

This clonotype was seen repeatedly, ten times or more. This chain uses TRBV20-1 with TRBJ2-1; possible D gene TRBD2, 6 bases. Germline loops: CDR1 DFQATT, CDR2 SNEGSKA (reference sequence). The ends were cut back, 4 bases at V and 0 bases at J, with 22 bases in the middle. The CDR3 is 18 residues long. The CDR3: CSAKVRAAGLSSYNEQFF. In nucleotides, the CDR3 is TGCAGTGCTAAGGTTCGTGCAGCGGGCCTGAGCTCCTACAATGAGCAGTTCTTC.

This clonotype occurred many times. The CDR3 DNA reads TGTGCCAGCAGCACGGGACTAGCGGGTCTCACAGATACGCAGTATTTT. Translating it yields CASSTGLAGLTDTQYF. The rearrangement uses TRBV9 and TRBJ2-3, with 12 positions matching TRBD2. Germline values: CDR1 SGDLS, CDR2 YYNGEE. The CDR3 covers 16 residues. Trimming took 4 bases from V and 2 from J; bases not matched to a gene: 5.

The chain uses TRBV7-2 and TRBJ2-3, with D tentatively TRBD1 (6 bases). Germline lookup yields CDR1 SGHTA and CDR2 FQGNSA. Trimming removed 0 bases from V and 4 bases from J, with 14 bases in between. This CDR3 region has 16 residues. The CDR3: CASSLALRTDPDTQYF. As DNA, the CDR3 is TGTGCCAGCAGCTTAGCCCTCCGGACAGATCCAGATACGCAGTATTTT.

The chain recombines TRBV2 with TRBJ1-6; TRBD1 might be the D (6 bases). The V end was cut by 0 bases, the J end by 11 bases, with 14 bases between. The CDR3 has 15 residues. Germline-derived CDR1 and CDR2 are SNHLY and FYNNEI. CDR3 residues: CASSEAQGFRAPLHF. DNA for the CDR3: TGTGCCAGCAGTGAAGCGCAGGGGTTTAGGGCACCCCTCCACTTT.

The chain joins TRBV30 to TRBJ1-3; D may be TRBD1 (5 bases). Per germline, CDR1 GTSNPN and CDR2 SVGIG (reference sequence). The CDR3 is made up of 17 amino acids. The ends were cut back, 0 bases at V and 0 bases at J, with 15 bases in the middle. CDR3 protein: CAWSVWGVGVSGNTIYF. CDR3 sequence (DNA): TGTGCCTGGAGTGTATGGGGCGTCGGAGTCTCTGGAAACACCATATATTTT.

This clonotype was found many times. The rearrangement joins TRBV2 to TRBJ2-3; no definite D call. The CDR3 extends over 13 amino acids. Deletions cut 4 bases from V and 2 bases from J, with 7 bases between. CDR1 is SNHLY, CDR2 FYNNEI, per germline. In nucleotides, the CDR3 is TGTGCCAGCAGTGCGAGATTCACAGATACGCAGTATTTT. This sequence encodes CASSARFTDTQYF. Full variable domain (outside the CDR3, taken from reference TRBV2 and TRBJ2-3): EPEVTQTPSHQVTQMGQEVILRCVPISNHLYFYWYRQILGQKVEFLVSFYNNEISEKSEIFDDQFSVERPDGSNFTLKIRSTKLEDSAMYFCASSARFTDTQYFGPGTRLTVL.

This clonotype was seen a handful of times. The chain combines TRBV2 with TRBJ2-2, with 10 bases lining up with TRBD1. This CDR3 is built from 14 residues. Looked up from germline, CDR1 is SNHLY and CDR2 is FYNNEI. The J segment lost 7 bases and the V segment lost 6 bases, leaving 5 bases of the junction unmatched. The DNA for the CDR3 is TGTGCCAGCAGATCCGGGACAGGGGACGGGGAGCTGTTTTTT. It translates to CASRSGTGDGELFF.

This clonotype was seen at least ten times. V usage is TRBV6-5 and J usage is TRBJ1-2, with TRBD1 matching over 9 bases. This CDR3 spans 15 amino acids. With 5 bases clipped from V and 5 bases from J, the junction kept 9 bases outside the gene matches. Germline-derived CDR1 and CDR2 are MNHEY and SVGAGI. CDR3 coding DNA: TGTGCCAGCAGTCCAACAGGGGGCAGGTCTTATGGCTACACCTTC. Encoded protein: CASSPTGGRSYGYTF.

The J gene is TRBJ2-2, the V gene TRBV10-3; the D call may be TRBD1 or TRBD2 (5 bases each). With 6 bases removed from V and 5 bases from J, the gap between germline ends came to 16 bases. This CDR3 has 15 residues. Germline lookup yields CDR1 ENHRY and CDR2 SYGVKD. DNA for the CDR3: TGTGCCATCAGAGAAAGGCTAGCAGGGACCGGGGAGCTGTTTTTT. Its protein is CAIRERLAGTGELFF.